One and the same sample provided the 32 T cell receptor beta chains below, sequenced in a study of PD-1 blockade in classical Hodgkin lymphoma. Each patient experienced a relapse that followed autologous stem cell transplantation, and brentuximab vedotin exposure varied. Libraries were prepared by immunoSEQ multiplex PCR; TCRdb keeps only in-frame clonotypes and omits some of them. The sample gives roughly 14,000 clones, around 64% of which show up once; around 10% is in the top ten. The material sequenced was peripheral blood mononuclear cells (PBMCs), taken at baseline. The receptors here all came from a human donor with classical Hodgkin lymphoma.

This clone was counted a single time. The chain employs TRBV6-5 and TRBJ1-1, with D possibly TRBD1 on 5 matching bases. Germline V CDR1 and CDR2: MNHEY, SVGAGI. The CDR3 sequence is 13 residues long. V was trimmed by 5 bases and J by 5 bases, leaving 12 bases between them. For the CDR3, the DNA is TGTGCCAGCAGTCCCGGGACTCGAACTGAAGCTTTCTTT. It yields the protein CASSPGTRTEAFF.

The chain carries TRBV5-1 and TRBJ2-2; 7 nucleotides line up with TRBD2. The ends lost 4 bases at V and 5 bases at J; junction bases unmatched: 11. Looked up from germline, CDR1 is SGHRS and CDR2 is YFSETQ. The CDR3 is 16 amino acids. The CDR3 region is CASSPNRTRRTGELFF. The CDR3 DNA is TGCGCCAGCAGCCCCAACCGGACTAGACGGACCGGGGAGCTGTTTTTT. The full variable domain, its missing parts supplied by reference TRBV5-1 and TRBJ2-2, is KAGVTQTPRYLIKTRGQQVTLSCSPISGHRSVSWYQQTPGQGLQFLFEYFSETQRNKGNFPGRFSGRQFSNSRSEMNVSTLELGDSALYLCASSPNRTRRTGELFFGEGSRLTVL.

The rearrangement joins TRBV29-1 to TRBJ2-3, with TRBD2 identical over 8 bases. There are 15 residues in the CDR3. CDR1 SQVTM and CDR2 ANQGSEA come from the germline V gene. V lost 6 bases to trimming and J lost 4 bases; unmatched junction nucleotides: 12. CDR3 nucleotides: TGCAGCGTGTCAGGCGGGGGGATGGGCCCAGATACGCAGTATTTT. This translates into CSVSGGGMGPDTQYF.

J is TRBJ2-7 and V is TRBV27; 10 bases agree with TRBD2. CDR3 length: 14 amino acids. Unmatched junction bases numbered 4, after V lost 5 bases and J lost 3 bases. CDR1 and CDR2 (germline): MNHEY, SMNVEV (reference sequence). As DNA, the CDR3 is TGTGCCAGCAGTCCCTTAGCGGGAGGCTACGAGCAGTACTTC. This encodes CASSPLAGGYEQYF.

The chain combines TRBV7-8 with TRBJ2-3, with a weak D call TRBD2 (6 bases). The germline gives CDR1 SGHVS, CDR2 FQNEAQ. The CDR3 has 13 residues. V was shortened by 4 bases and J by 7 bases, with 12 bases between the two germline ends. Here the CDR3 reads CASSYWDSNTQYF. DNA for the CDR3: TGTGCCAGCAGCTACTGGGACTCGAATACGCAGTATTTT. The entire variable domain, with the rest obtained from reference TRBV7-8 and TRBJ2-3, is as follows: GAGVSQSPRYKVAKRGQDVALRCDPISGHVSLFWYQQALGQGPEFLTYFQNEAQLDKSGLPSDRFFAERPEGSVSTLKIQRTQQEDSAVYLCASSYWDSNTQYFGPGTRLTVL.

This chain's CDR3 is CASSGEEGRETQYF. As DNA, the CDR3 is TGTGCCAGTAGTGGGGAGGAGGGCCGGGAGACCCAGTACTTC. The V and J genes are TRBV19 and TRBJ2-5; D is perhaps TRBD2 (6 bases). The germline V gene encodes CDR1 LNHDA and CDR2 SQIVND (reference sequence). The CDR3 extends over 14 amino acids. V was pared by 5 bases and J by 5 bases, with 15 bases between.

The chain links TRBV5-4 to TRBJ2-1; no clear D gene. V was cut by 7 bases and J by 2 bases, with 16 bases left in between. CDR1 SGHNT and CDR2 YYREEE come from the germline V gene (reference sequence). The CDR3 runs 15 residues. The chain's CDR3 is CASLASEHPYNEQFF. The CDR3 coding sequence is TGTGCCAGCCTCGCAAGCGAACATCCCTACAATGAGCAGTTCTTC.

This clone has just a few counts. The genes are TRBV7-9 and TRBJ2-3; D not resolved. CDR1 is SEHNR and CDR2 is FQNEAQ in the germline V gene (reference sequence). Trimming cost V 8 bases and J 6 bases, with 9 bases left between them. This CDR3 is built from 11 residues. The CDR3: CASRKGDTQYF. The CDR3, as DNA: TGTGCCAGCCGCAAGGGTGATACGCAGTATTTT.

This clone was observed once. The chain uses TRBV10-3 and TRBJ1-5; D ambiguous. The V end lost 2 bases, the J end lost 0 bases, and 17 bases lay between the germline ends. The CDR3 has 18 residues. Germline CDR1 reads ENHRY; CDR2 reads SYGVKD. The CDR3 nucleotides read TGTGCCATCAGTGAGGGGGTCAGAGGAGCATATAGCAATCAGCCCCAGCATTTT. Amino acids: CAISEGVRGAYSNQPQHF.

The chain is built from TRBV7-6 and TRBJ2-7, with no clear D. The CDR3 runs to 16 residues. Looked up from germline, CDR1 is SGHVS and CDR2 is FNYEAQ. V lost 1 base and J 0 bases, leaving 13 bases between the germline ends. This chain's CDR3 is CASSLVGPTNSYEQYF. The DNA of the CDR3 is TGTGCCAGCAGCTTAGTTGGCCCTACTAACTCCTACGAGCAGTACTTC. Looking up the rest from reference TRBV7-6 and TRBJ2-7 gives the full variable domain: GAGVSQSPRYKVTKRGQDVALRCDPISGHVSLYWYRQALGQGPEFLTYFNYEAQQDKSGLPNDRFSAERPEGSISTLTIQRTEQRDSAMYRCASSLVGPTNSYEQYFGPGTRLTVT.

V gene TRBV5-6 combines with J gene TRBJ2-1; TRBD2 matches 8 bases. Trimming cost V 0 bases and J 1 base; bases outside gene matches: 3. CDR3 size: 16 residues. Germline values: CDR1 SGHDT, CDR2 YYEEEE. DNA for the CDR3: TGTGCCAGCAGCTTGGATGGCGGGGGGTCCTACAATGAGCAGTTCTTC. It yields the protein CASSLDGGGSYNEQFF. The whole variable domain, filled in from reference TRBV5-6 and TRBJ2-1, reads DAGVTQSPTHLIKTRGQQVTLRCSPKSGHDTVSWYQQALGQGPQFIFQYYEEEERQRGNFPDRFSGHQFPNYSSELNVNALLLGDSALYLCASSLDGGGSYNEQFFGPGTRLTVL.

The chain couples TRBV27 to TRBJ2-1, with unresolved D. The V end lost 0 bases, the J end lost 8 bases, and 14 bases lay between the germline ends. The CDR3 contains 15 residues. Germline lookup yields CDR1 MNHEY and CDR2 SMNVEV (reference sequence). CDR3 DNA: TGTGCCAGCAGTTTATCGGTCCTGGCAGGCTATGAGCAGTTCTTC. Its protein is CASSLSVLAGYEQFF.

V gene TRBV4-1 combines with J gene TRBJ2-1, with TRBD2 matching over 7 bases. The V segment lost 0 bases and the J segment 12 bases; nucleotides outside the gene matches: 2. CDR1 and CDR2 (germline): MGHRA, YSYEKL. The CDR3 covers 12 residues. CDR3 residues: CASSQDTSVQFF. The CDR3, as DNA: TGCGCCAGCAGCCAAGATACTAGCGTGCAGTTCTTC.

The chain is built from TRBV2 and TRBJ2-1; maybe TRBD2 (7 bases). Germline CDR1 SNHLY, CDR2 FYNNEI. The CDR3 consists of 17 residues. V lost 6 bases and J 5 bases, leaving 23 bases between the germline ends. The CDR3: CASRVDFSGEGDNEQFF. CDR3 DNA sequence: TGTGCCAGCAGGGTTGACTTTTCGGGGGAGGGGGACAATGAGCAGTTCTTC.

The chain links TRBV30 to TRBJ1-2; 7 nucleotides match TRBD1. With 8 bases clipped from V and 4 bases from J, the junction kept 16 bases outside the gene matches. The germline CDR1 and CDR2 sequences are GTSNPN and SVGIG (reference sequence). There are 15 residues in the CDR3. The CDR3 region is CAPKGNRGLIYGYTF. Here the CDR3 DNA reads TGTGCCCCCAAGGGGAATAGGGGGCTTATCTATGGCTACACCTTC. Using reference TRBV30 and TRBJ1-2 for the parts outside the CDR3, the full variable domain is SQTIHQWPATLVQPVGSPLSLECTVEGTSNPNLYWYRQAAGRGLQLLFYSVGIGQISSEVPQNLSASRPQDRQFILSSKKLLLSDSGFYLCAPKGNRGLIYGYTFGSGTRLTVV.

The genes are TRBV11-2 and TRBJ1-1; tentatively, D is TRBD1 (6 bases). This CDR3 is 15 amino acids long. V gave up 6 bases and J gave up 3 bases, with 17 bases separating them. Germline V gene data show CDR1 as SGHAT and CDR2 as FQNNGV. CDR3 in amino acids: CASSHPLTGHTEAFF. Written as DNA, the CDR3 is TGTGCCAGCAGTCATCCGCTCACAGGGCACACTGAAGCTTTCTTT. Supplemented by reference TRBV11-2 and TRBJ1-1, the full variable domain reads EAGVAQSPRYKIIEKRQSVAFWCNPISGHATLYWYQQILGQGPKLLIQFQNNGVVDDSQLPKDRFSAERLKGVDSTLKIQPAKLEDSAVYLCASSHPLTGHTEAFFGQGTRLTVV.

This clone was observed a single time. The chain carries TRBV6-6 and TRBJ2-1, with D possibly matching TRBD1 (6 bases). Germline V lookup: CDR1 MNHNY, CDR2 SVGAGI (reference sequence). Trimming removed 2 bases from V and 5 bases from J, with 13 bases in between. The CDR3 consists of 15 residues. CDR3 coding DNA: TGTGCCAGCAGTTACCGGTGGACAGAGGACAATGAGCAGTTCTTC. This sequence encodes CASSYRWTEDNEQFF.

The J gene is TRBJ1-5, the V gene TRBV6-1; D is perhaps TRBD1 (5 bases). V was shortened by 5 bases and J by 1 base, with 9 bases between the two germline ends. Germline lookup yields CDR1 MNHNS and CDR2 SASEGT. The CDR3 extends over 14 amino acids. CDR3 sequence reads: CASSHDRSNQPQHF. DNA of the CDR3: TGTGCCAGCAGTCACGACAGAAGCAATCAGCCCCAGCATTTT.

The rearrangement joins TRBV29-1 to TRBJ2-3; 8 positions agree with TRBD2. Germline CDR1 is SQVTM and CDR2 is ANQGSEA. The CDR3 extends over 16 amino acids. V gave up 1 base and J gave up 4 bases; unmatched junction bases: 10. Written as DNA, the CDR3 is TGCAGCGTTGAAGGTTTAGCGGGGCGTGTCGCAGATACGCAGTATTTT. Amino acid sequence: CSVEGLAGRVADTQYF.

V is TRBV18 and J is TRBJ2-7; TRBD2 matches 7 bases. The CDR3 runs 17 residues. Germline CDR1 and CDR2: KGHSH and LQKENI. Trimming removed 3 bases from V and 7 bases from J; junction bases left unmatched: 18. CDR3 protein: CASSPADLAGVAWEQYF. The CDR3 DNA reads as TGTGCCAGCTCACCCGCCGATCTGGCGGGAGTGGCGTGGGAGCAGTACTTC.

V gene TRBV11-3 combines with J gene TRBJ2-2, with D unresolved. Germline V CDR1 and CDR2: SGHNT, YENEEA. This CDR3 spans 12 amino acids. With 5 bases removed from V and 5 bases from J, the gap between germline ends came to 6 bases. CDR3 amino acids: CASSVRTGELFF. The CDR3 DNA is TGTGCCAGCAGCGTCAGAACCGGGGAGCTGTTTTTT. Full variable domain (missing parts from reference TRBV11-3 and TRBJ2-2): EAGVVQSPRYKIIEKKQPVAFWCNPISGHNTLYWYLQNLGQGPELLIRYENEEAVDDSQLPKDRFSAERLKGVDSTLKIQPAELGDSAVYLCASSVRTGELFFGEGSRLTVL.

The V gene is TRBV5-4, the J gene TRBJ2-1, with 10 bases identical to TRBD2. The germline gives CDR1 SGHNT, CDR2 YYREEE (reference sequence). The CDR3 totals 15 residues. J was trimmed by 2 bases and V by 4 bases; bases with no gene match: 3. For the CDR3, the DNA is TGTGCCAGCAGCCTTGGGACTAGCGCCTACAATGAGCAGTTCTTC. Translating it yields CASSLGTSAYNEQFF.

This chain joins TRBV7-9 and TRBJ2-7; maybe TRBD1 (5 bases). Germline loops: CDR1 SEHNR, CDR2 FQNEAQ (reference sequence). The CDR3 contains 15 residues. The V and J ends lost 0 bases and 5 bases respectively, with 14 bases between them. The CDR3 region is CASSLARQGYHEQYF. The CDR3 nucleotides are TGTGCCAGCAGCTTAGCAAGGCAGGGCTACCACGAGCAGTACTTC.

This chain joins TRBV30 and TRBJ1-6, with TRBD1 identical over 9 bases. CDR3 size: 14 residues. V gave up 3 bases and J gave up 7 bases; unmatched junction bases: 4. Germline values: CDR1 GTSNPN, CDR2 SVGIG (reference sequence). This chain's CDR3 is CAWSHGQGNSPLHF. The CDR3 DNA follows: TGTGCCTGGAGCCATGGACAGGGGAATTCACCCCTCCACTTT.

The chain joins TRBV2 to TRBJ1-5, with 7 bases aligning to TRBD1. The germline CDR1 and CDR2 sequences are SNHLY and FYNNEI. The CDR3 sequence is 15 residues long. V lost 5 bases and J lost 4; bases outside the gene matches: 8. CDR3 amino acids: CASSLTGMRNQPQHF. For the CDR3, the DNA is TGTGCCAGCAGTTTGACAGGGATGAGAAATCAGCCCCAGCATTTT.

The chain combines TRBV27 with TRBJ2-3; no reliable D call. The CDR3 is 17 amino acids. Trimming stripped 5 bases from V and 3 bases from J, with 21 bases between. In germline, CDR1 is MNHEY, CDR2 SMNVEV (reference sequence). The DNA for the CDR3 is TGTGCCAGCAGTCCCAGCCGGGTAGGAAGCAGGACAGATACGCAGTATTTT. Amino acids: CASSPSRVGSRTDTQYF.

The chain combines TRBV14 with TRBJ1-4; D is perhaps TRBD1 (5 bases). The CDR3 has 13 amino acids. In germline, CDR1 is SGHDN, CDR2 FVKESK. V lost 1 base and J 11 bases, leaving 11 bases between the germline ends. CDR3 DNA sequence: TGTGCCAGCAGCCAAGGGACATTTGGGAAACTGTTTTTT. It specifies CASSQGTFGKLFF.

This clone was observed once. The J gene is TRBJ1-1, the V gene TRBV2, with a tentative D call TRBD1 (5 bases). V was shortened by 3 bases and J by 4 bases, with 12 bases between the two germline ends. Germline CDR1 SNHLY, CDR2 FYNNEI. The CDR3 totals 14 residues. The CDR3 spells CASSERIGATEAFF. CDR3 DNA: TGTGCCAGCAGTGAGCGGATAGGGGCCACTGAAGCTTTCTTT.

This rearrangement joins TRBV6-1 to TRBJ2-2, with a tentative D call TRBD1 (6 bases). Trimming pared 7 bases from V and 0 bases from J, leaving 12 bases between. This CDR3 comprises 15 residues. CDR1 MNHNS and CDR2 SASEGT come from the germline V gene. The CDR3 DNA reads TGTGCCAGCAATAGGTACAGGGCGAACACCGGGGAGCTGTTTTTT. As protein: CASNRYRANTGELFF.

The chain links TRBV27 to TRBJ2-1, with 9 positions matching TRBD2. This CDR3 has 15 residues. Trimming cost V 7 bases and J 0 bases; bases outside gene matches: 4. Germline CDR1 is MNHEY and CDR2 is SMNVEV (reference sequence). For the CDR3, the DNA is TGTGCCAGCACCGCGGGAGGGCCCTCCTACAATGAGCAGTTCTTC. Its protein is CASTAGGPSYNEQFF.

V is TRBV29-1 and J is TRBJ2-1; 8 nucleotides agree with TRBD1. This CDR3 has 16 amino acids. Germline assignment: CDR1 SQVTM and CDR2 ANQGSEA. With V trimmed by 2 bases and J by 7 bases, 13 bases remained unmatched. This CDR3 reads CSVETSTGGKWNEQFF. The DNA for the CDR3 is TGCAGCGTTGAAACGTCTACAGGGGGAAAATGGAATGAGCAGTTCTTC.

The rearrangement links TRBV15 to TRBJ2-1; no firm D call. The CDR3 has 15 residues. Trimming pared 1 base from V and 0 bases from J, leaving 7 bases between. Germline CDR1 LNHNV, CDR2 YYDKDF (reference sequence). The CDR3 nucleotides are TGTGCCACCAGCAGAGCCGGCTTCTCCTACAATGAGCAGTTCTTC. Its translation: CATSRAGFSYNEQFF.